Listed below are T cell receptor beta chains from one sample, sequenced in a study of T cell responses to AZD1222 COVID-19 vaccine. Measured with immunoSEQ multiplex PCR; TCRdb has only the in-frame clones, and not every one. The sample lists tens of thousands of clones, just over 85% occurring once. The sample in question was peripheral blood, obtained on day 0 of AZD1222 vaccination. The receptors shown here come from an adult in good health. The CDR3 runs from the conserved cysteine through the conserved F or W. A D gene is named only where the DNA matches it firmly. Rows may omit the clone size; those that give it use once, few, many or a size class.

j_call,d_call,v_call,clone_size,cdr3_aa,cdr3_nt
TRBJ1-2,-,TRBV27,once,CASRPGTDYGYTF,TGTGCCAGCAGGCCCGGGACGGACTATGGCTACACCTTC
TRBJ2-7,TRBD2,TRBV7-9,-,CASSRGLAGGEQYF,TGTGCCAGCAGCCGTGGACTAGCGGGAGGCGAGCAGTACTTC
TRBJ1-3,-,TRBV9,-,CASSGAGTGPGNTIYF,TGTGCCAGCAGCGGAGCAGGGACCGGCCCTGGAAACACCATATATTTT
TRBJ1-4,-,TRBV19,-,CASSIWSFSEKLFF,TGTGCCAGTAGTATATGGTCCTTCAGCGAAAAACTGTTTTTT
TRBJ1-3,-,TRBV5-6,-,CASSLGTASGNTIYF,TGTGCCAGCAGCCTTGGGACTGCGTCCGGAAACACCATATATTTT
TRBJ2-1,-,TRBV24-1,-,CATSDSLGGGYNEQFF,TGTGCCACCAGTGACTCACTGGGGGGAGGATACAATGAGCAGTTCTTC
TRBJ2-7,-,TRBV28,-,CASSLRGRSLEQYF,TGTGCCAGCAGTTTGCGGGGACGGTCCCTCGAGCAGTACTTC
TRBJ1-2,TRBD1,TRBV3-1/TRBV3-2,-,CASSQERGRNYGYTF,TGTGCCAGCAGCCAAGAAAGGGGGCGGAACTATGGCTACACCTTC
TRBJ2-3,-,TRBV20-1,once,CSAWITDTQYF,TGCAGTGCCTGGATCACAGATACGCAGTATTTT
TRBJ2-7,-,TRBV5-8,-,CASSLARGWEQYF,TGTGCCAGCAGCTTGGCCAGGGGCTGGGAGCAGTACTTC
TRBJ1-2,-,TRBV27,-,CASSPTGPPLYGYTF,TGTGCCAGCAGTCCAACCGGACCCCCTCTCTATGGCTACACCTTC
TRBJ2-3,-,TRBV5-1,-,CASSPGASTDTQYF,TGCGCCAGCAGCCCCGGGGCCAGCACAGATACGCAGTATTTT
TRBJ1-1,-,TRBV3-1/TRBV3-2,few,CASRKEGGAEAFF,TGTGCCAGCAGAAAAGAGGGAGGCGCTGAAGCTTTCTTT
TRBJ2-1,TRBD1,TRBV5-4,-,CATTPGQGHSYNEQFF,TGTGCCACCACGCCGGGACAGGGACACTCCTACAATGAGCAGTTCTTC
TRBJ2-2,-,TRBV11-2,once,CASSLNGGAGTGELFF,TGTGCCAGCAGCCTAAACGGGGGCGCGGGCACCGGGGAGCTGTTTTTT
TRBJ2-2,-,TRBV3-1/TRBV3-2,-,CASSQARPRAGELFF,TGTGCCAGCAGCCAAGCCAGGCCCCGGGCCGGGGAGCTGTTTTTT
TRBJ1-1,-,TRBV6-1,-,CASSEVAPNTEAFF,TGTGCCAGCAGTGAAGTCGCGCCTAACACTGAAGCTTTCTTT
TRBJ1-5,-,TRBV12-3/TRBV12-4,-,CASSLRSYQPQHF,TGTGCCAGCAGTTTGAGGAGTTATCAGCCCCAGCATTTT
TRBJ1-6,-,TRBV7-9,-,CASSSLIGTADSPLHF,TGTGCCAGCAGTTCCTTAATCGGGACGGCGGATTCACCCCTCCACTTT
TRBJ2-7,TRBD2,TRBV2,-,CASSERWRGAFYEQYF,TGTGCCAGCAGTGAACGATGGCGGGGGGCCTTCTACGAGCAGTACTTC
TRBJ2-2,-,TRBV10-2,-,CASSGTEYTGELFF,TGCGCCAGCAGTGGCACGGAATACACCGGGGAGCTGTTTTTT
TRBJ2-1,TRBD2,TRBV7-2,-,CASSLAGTSGGYNEQFF,TGTGCCAGCAGCTTAGCGGGGACTAGCGGGGGATACAATGAGCAGTTCTTC
TRBJ1-1,TRBD1,TRBV11-1,-,CASSPGQENTEAFF,TGTGCCAGCAGCCCAGGACAGGAAAACACTGAAGCTTTCTTT
TRBJ1-2,-,TRBV10-3,-,CAISVEGLNNGYTF,TGTGCCATCAGTGTGGAGGGTCTAAACAATGGCTACACCTTC
TRBJ1-6,-,TRBV3-1/TRBV3-2,-,CASSLGPGNSPLHF,TGTGCCAGCAGCCTGGGACCGGGTAATTCACCCCTCCACTTT
TRBJ2-2,TRBD1,TRBV5-1,-,CASSLVPQGSGELFF,TGCGCCAGCAGCTTGGTTCCACAGGGGTCCGGGGAGCTGTTTTTT
TRBJ1-3,-,TRBV11-2,-,CASSLDRGRGNTIYF,TGTGCCAGCAGCTTAGACAGGGGTCGAGGAAACACCATATATTTT
TRBJ2-2,-,TRBV6-5,-,CASGVRTGELFF,TGTGCCAGCGGGGTTCGGACCGGGGAGCTGTTTTTT
TRBJ2-3,-,TRBV5-1,once,CASSLEGALDTQYF,TGCGCCAGCAGCTTGGAGGGAGCTTTAGATACGCAGTATTTT
TRBJ1-1,-,TRBV28,-,CASKTSVEAFF,TGTGCCAGCAAAACGTCGGTTGAAGCTTTCTTT
TRBJ1-4,TRBD1,TRBV6-6,-,CASRAQGGNEKLFF,TGTGCCAGCAGGGCTCAGGGGGGGAATGAAAAACTGTTTTTT
TRBJ2-7,TRBD2,TRBV2,-,CASSEFVSGVTYEQYF,TGTGCCAGCAGTGAATTTGTTAGCGGGGTAACCTACGAGCAGTACTTC
TRBJ1-2,-,TRBV27,once,CASSLSWEVNNYGYTF,TGTGCCAGCAGTTTATCATGGGAGGTGAATAACTATGGCTACACCTTC
TRBJ1-3,-,TRBV28,-,CASRDVSNTIYF,TGTGCCAGCAGGGATGTCAGCAACACCATATATTTT
TRBJ1-2,-,TRBV28,once,CASISVNYGYTF,TGTGCCAGCATTTCAGTAAACTATGGCTACACCTTC
TRBJ2-1,TRBD1,TRBV5-1,-,CASRPRGPGQGSNEQFF,TGCGCCAGCAGGCCCCGAGGACCAGGACAGGGAAGCAATGAGCAGTTCTTC
TRBJ2-1,-,TRBV5-4,-,CASSTAEDRQFF,TGTGCCAGCAGCACAGCCGAGGACCGGCAGTTCTTC
TRBJ2-7,TRBD2,TRBV30,-,CAWSVSGRLNWQYF,TGTGCCTGGAGTGTTTCCGGGAGGCTCAACTGGCAGTACTTC
TRBJ2-6,-,TRBV10-1,-,CASSGGFSGANVLTF,TGCGCCAGCAGTGGAGGCTTCTCTGGGGCCAACGTCCTGACTTTC
TRBJ2-6,-,TRBV6-6,-,CASSPEGAGANVLTF,TGTGCCAGCAGTCCCGAAGGGGCTGGGGCCAACGTCCTGACTTTC
TRBJ2-3,TRBD1,TRBV18,-,CASSPGDRVPDTQYF,TGTGCCAGCTCACCGGGGGACAGGGTCCCAGATACGCAGTATTTT
TRBJ1-5,-,TRBV28,-,CASRGPHQPQHF,TGTGCCAGCAGGGGTCCCCATCAGCCCCAGCATTTT
TRBJ1-1,-,TRBV19,-,CASSPIVQGEAFF,TGTGCCAGTAGTCCTATCGTGCAGGGTGAAGCTTTCTTT
TRBJ1-3,-,TRBV6-5,-,CAILGGGNTIYF,TGTGCCATCCTGGGTGGAGGAAACACCATATATTTT
TRBJ2-7,TRBD2,TRBV9,-,CASSVGGLQSYEQYF,TGTGCCAGCAGCGTAGGGGGACTACAATCCTACGAGCAGTACTTC
TRBJ2-3,-,TRBV28,-,CASSFGGTAFPSTDTQYF,TGTGCCAGCAGTTTCGGAGGGACAGCTTTCCCTAGCACAGATACGCAGTATTTT
TRBJ2-5,-,TRBV5-8,once,CASSFGRVRETQYF,TGTGCCAGCAGCTTCGGTAGGGTGCGGGAGACCCAGTACTTC
TRBJ1-1,-,TRBV10-3,-,CAIRTPGDTEAFF,TGTGCCATCAGGACGCCAGGGGACACTGAAGCTTTCTTT
TRBJ1-1,-,TRBV6-1,once,CASGDTTTGGAFF,TGTGCCAGCGGTGACACCACTACGGGTGGAGCTTTCTTT
TRBJ1-5,-,TRBV9,-,CASSVAPDSNQPQHF,TGTGCCAGCAGCGTAGCGCCAGATAGCAATCAGCCCCAGCATTTT
TRBJ2-5,TRBD2,TRBV2,-,CASSEHPGLAGTKETQYF,TGTGCCAGCAGTGAACACCCTGGGCTAGCGGGGACCAAAGAGACCCAGTACTTC
TRBJ2-1,TRBD1,TRBV7-9,-,CASSFGTGSYNEQFF,TGTGCCAGCAGCTTTGGGACAGGATCCTACAATGAGCAGTTCTTC
TRBJ2-2,-,TRBV4-1,-,CASSQDMITGELFF,TGCGCCAGCAGCCAAGATATGATTACCGGGGAGCTGTTTTTT
TRBJ2-1,TRBD1,TRBV7-2,-,CASSLSQGAYNEQFF,TGTGCCAGCAGCTTATCGCAGGGGGCCTACAATGAGCAGTTCTTC